What follows are 10 T cell receptor beta chains derived from one specimen sequenced in a study of T cell responses to AZD1222 COVID-19 vaccine. Using immunoSEQ multiplex PCR, the repertoire was profiled, and TCRdb retains in-frame clones only, with some absent. The sample includes under 70,000 clones, around 75% seen only once; the top ten take around an eighth. Sequencing used peripheral blood, obtained on day 0 of AZD1222 vaccination. These receptors originate from an adult in good health.

This sequence joins TRBV5-5 and TRBJ1-1; the match to TRBD1 covers 8 bases. The germline gives CDR1 SGHKS, CDR2 YYEKEE (reference sequence). J was trimmed by 10 bases and V by 5 bases; bases with no gene match: 7. The CDR3 totals 12 residues. The CDR3 region is CASRFQGARAFF. DNA for the CDR3: TGTGCCAGCAGATTTCAGGGGGCGAGAGCTTTCTTT.

The chain combines TRBV7-8 with TRBJ2-7, with unresolved D. Per germline, CDR1 SGHVS and CDR2 FQNEAQ. Trimming pared 0 bases from V and 5 bases from J, leaving 2 bases between. The CDR3 extends over 11 amino acids. The DNA of the CDR3 is TGTGCCAGCAGCTTAGCCCACGAGCAGTACTTC. It specifies CASSLAHEQYF. Supplemented by reference TRBV7-8 and TRBJ2-7, the full variable domain reads GAGVSQSPRYKVAKRGQDVALRCDPISGHVSLFWYQQALGQGPEFLTYFQNEAQLDKSGLPSDRFFAERPEGSVSTLKIQRTQQEDSAVYLCASSLAHEQYFGPGTRLTVT.

This chain joins TRBV6-5 and TRBJ1-5; D gene ambiguous. The V gene lost 5 bases and the J gene lost 0 bases, with 11 bases spanning the gap. The CDR3 runs 15 residues. Germline V lookup: CDR1 MNHEY, CDR2 SVGAGI. The CDR3 is CASSPQADSNQPQHF. The CDR3 bases are TGTGCCAGCAGTCCCCAAGCGGATAGCAATCAGCCCCAGCATTTT.

V gene TRBV2 combines with J gene TRBJ2-7; D possibly corresponds to TRBD2 (5 bases). The CDR3 extends over 15 amino acids. Trimming removed 8 bases from V and 2 bases from J, with 19 bases in between. The germline V gene encodes CDR1 SNHLY and CDR2 FYNNEI. CDR3 sequence reads: CASVPTLGLTYEQYF. CDR3 DNA: TGTGCCAGCGTCCCAACCCTTGGACTTACCTACGAGCAGTACTTC.

The chain joins TRBV19 to TRBJ1-2; D gene uncertain. The CDR3 spans 12 residues. Trimming took 5 bases from V and 3 from J, leaving 7 bases between them. Looked up from germline, CDR1 is LNHDA and CDR2 is SQIVND (reference sequence). CDR3 bases: TGTGCCAGTAGTCCGAGCGACTATGGCTACACCTTC. This sequence encodes CASSPSDYGYTF.

This chain joins TRBV11-3 and TRBJ2-1; no reliable D call. Germline lookup yields CDR1 SGHNT and CDR2 YENEEA. V shed 2 bases and J shed 10 bases, with 15 bases lying between them. The CDR3 extends over 14 amino acids. DNA for the CDR3: TGTGCCAGCAGCTTATCAGAAACCAGTGAGGAGCAGTTCTTC. Translated: CASSLSETSEEQFF.

The V and J genes are TRBV6-6 and TRBJ2-5; no firm D call. The V end was cut by 7 bases, the J end by 3 bases, with 9 bases between. The CDR3 has 12 amino acids. Germline CDR1 is MNHNY and CDR2 is SVGAGI (reference sequence). CDR3 sequence (DNA): TGTGCCAGCAACCACCCAAAAGAGACCCAGTACTTC. Translation gives CASNHPKETQYF.

This clone occurred a few times. This rearrangement joins TRBV7-2 to TRBJ2-3, with a tentative D call TRBD1 (5 bases). Germline-derived CDR1 and CDR2 are SGHTA and FQGNSA. Trimming cost V 4 bases and J 3 bases, with 11 bases left between them. This CDR3 has 14 amino acids. The CDR3 coding sequence is TGTGCCAGCAGCTCAGGGTTCGGGACAGATACGCAGTATTTT. This encodes CASSSGFGTDTQYF.

This sequence joins TRBV30 and TRBJ2-5; D might be TRBD1 (5 bases). Trimming cost V 2 bases and J 5 bases, with 9 bases left between them. This CDR3 has 12 amino acids. Germline V gene sequence: CDR1 GTSNPN, CDR2 SVGIG (reference sequence). CDR3 amino acids: CAWSQGPETQYF. The CDR3 DNA follows: TGTGCCTGGAGTCAGGGCCCGGAGACCCAGTACTTC.

This clone has just one count. The genes are TRBV29-1 and TRBJ2-2; 10 nucleotides align to TRBD2. The V segment lost 7 bases and the J segment 4 bases; nucleotides outside the gene matches: 9. Germline V gene data show CDR1 as SQVTM and CDR2 as ANQGSEA. The CDR3 length is 15 residues. CDR3 DNA sequence: TGCAGCGCAACGAGGGTAGCGGGGGGCACCGGGGAGCTGTTTTTT. Residues: CSATRVAGGTGELFF.